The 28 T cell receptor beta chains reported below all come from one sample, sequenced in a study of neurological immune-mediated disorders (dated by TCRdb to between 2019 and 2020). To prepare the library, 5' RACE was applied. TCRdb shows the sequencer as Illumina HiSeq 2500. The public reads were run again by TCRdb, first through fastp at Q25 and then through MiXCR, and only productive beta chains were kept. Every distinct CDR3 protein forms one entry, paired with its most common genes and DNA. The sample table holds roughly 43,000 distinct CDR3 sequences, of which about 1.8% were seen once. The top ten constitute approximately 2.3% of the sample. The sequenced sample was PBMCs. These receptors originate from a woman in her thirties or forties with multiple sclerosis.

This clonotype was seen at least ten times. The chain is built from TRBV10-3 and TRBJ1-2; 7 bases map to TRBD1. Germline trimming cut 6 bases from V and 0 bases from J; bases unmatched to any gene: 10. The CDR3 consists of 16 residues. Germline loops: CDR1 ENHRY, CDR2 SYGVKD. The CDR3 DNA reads TGTGCCATCAGCGGATTAACCGGGACAGCTAACTATGGCTACACCTTC. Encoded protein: CAISGLTGTANYGYTF.

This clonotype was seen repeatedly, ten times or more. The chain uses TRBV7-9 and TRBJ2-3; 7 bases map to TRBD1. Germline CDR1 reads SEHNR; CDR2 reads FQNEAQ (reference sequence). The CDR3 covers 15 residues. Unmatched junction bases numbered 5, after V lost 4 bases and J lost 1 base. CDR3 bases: TGTGCCAGCAGCTCCACAGGGGTGGGCACAGATACGCAGTATTTT. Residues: CASSSTGVGTDTQYF.

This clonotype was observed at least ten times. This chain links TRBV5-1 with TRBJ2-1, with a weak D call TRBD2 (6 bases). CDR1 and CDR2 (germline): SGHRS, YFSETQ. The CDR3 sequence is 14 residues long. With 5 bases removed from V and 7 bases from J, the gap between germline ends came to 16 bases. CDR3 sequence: CASSWRGPWNEQFF. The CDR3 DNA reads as TGCGCCAGCAGTTGGCGGGGCCCATGGAATGAGCAGTTCTTC.

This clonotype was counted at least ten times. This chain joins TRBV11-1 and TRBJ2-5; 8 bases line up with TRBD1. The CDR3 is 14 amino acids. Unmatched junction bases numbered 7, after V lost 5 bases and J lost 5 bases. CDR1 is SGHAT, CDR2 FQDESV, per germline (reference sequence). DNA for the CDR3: TGTGCCAGCAGCCGCAGGACAGGGAGGGAGACCCAGTACTTC. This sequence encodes CASSRRTGRETQYF.

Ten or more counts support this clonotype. The CDR3 here is CASSLRTSGTYNEQFF. The CDR3 DNA sequence: TGTGCCAGCAGCCTTCGGACTAGCGGGACCTACAATGAGCAGTTCTTC. The V gene is TRBV3-1, the J gene TRBJ2-1; 12 bases agree with TRBD2. CDR3 length equals 16 residues. Trimming removed 4 bases from V and 2 bases from J; junction bases left unmatched: 3. Germline assignment: CDR1 LGHDT and CDR2 YNNKEL (reference sequence).

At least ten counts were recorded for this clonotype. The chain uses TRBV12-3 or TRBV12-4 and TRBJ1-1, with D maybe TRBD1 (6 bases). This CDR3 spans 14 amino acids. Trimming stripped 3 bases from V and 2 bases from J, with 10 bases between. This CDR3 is CASSLGGRNTEAFF. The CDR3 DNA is TGTGCCAGCAGTTTGGGGGGCAGAAACACTGAAGCTTTCTTT.

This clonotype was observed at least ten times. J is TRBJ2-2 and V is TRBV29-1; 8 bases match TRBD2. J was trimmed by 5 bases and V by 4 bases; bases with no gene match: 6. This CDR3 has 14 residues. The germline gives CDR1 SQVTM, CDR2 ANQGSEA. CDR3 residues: CSVASGGSTGELFF. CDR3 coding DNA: TGCAGCGTTGCTTCGGGGGGGAGTACCGGGGAGCTGTTTTTT.

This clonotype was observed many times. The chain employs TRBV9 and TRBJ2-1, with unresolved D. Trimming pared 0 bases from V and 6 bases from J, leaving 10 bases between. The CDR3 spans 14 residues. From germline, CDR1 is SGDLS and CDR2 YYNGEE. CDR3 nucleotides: TGTGCCAGCAGCGTAGAACGCCGAGGCAATGAGCAGTTCTTC. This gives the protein CASSVERRGNEQFF.

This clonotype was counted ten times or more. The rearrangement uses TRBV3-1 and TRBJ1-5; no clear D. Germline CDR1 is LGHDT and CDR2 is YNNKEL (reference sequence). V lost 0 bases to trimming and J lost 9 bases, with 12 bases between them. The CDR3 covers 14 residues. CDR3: CASSQEESGGPQHF. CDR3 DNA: TGTGCCAGCAGCCAAGAGGAGTCCGGAGGGCCCCAGCATTTT.

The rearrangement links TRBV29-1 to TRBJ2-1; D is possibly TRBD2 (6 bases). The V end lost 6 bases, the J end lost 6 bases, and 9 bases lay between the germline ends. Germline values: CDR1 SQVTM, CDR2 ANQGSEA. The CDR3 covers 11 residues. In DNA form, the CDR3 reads TGCAGCGTGGGGCGGGGCAATGAGCAGTTCTTC. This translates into CSVGRGNEQFF.

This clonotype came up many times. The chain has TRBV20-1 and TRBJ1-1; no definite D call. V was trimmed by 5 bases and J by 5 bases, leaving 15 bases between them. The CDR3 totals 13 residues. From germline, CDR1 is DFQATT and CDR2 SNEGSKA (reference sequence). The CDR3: CSALPGFGTEAFF. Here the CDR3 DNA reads TGCAGTGCTCTTCCGGGGTTTGGGACTGAAGCTTTCTTT.

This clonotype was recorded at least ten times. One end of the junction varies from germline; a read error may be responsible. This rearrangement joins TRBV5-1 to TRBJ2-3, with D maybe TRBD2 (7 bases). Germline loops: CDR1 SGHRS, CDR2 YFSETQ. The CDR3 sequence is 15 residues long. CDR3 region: CASGLGGTNTDTQYF. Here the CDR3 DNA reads TGCGCCAGCGGCTTGGGAGGGACAAATACAGATACGCAGTATTTT.

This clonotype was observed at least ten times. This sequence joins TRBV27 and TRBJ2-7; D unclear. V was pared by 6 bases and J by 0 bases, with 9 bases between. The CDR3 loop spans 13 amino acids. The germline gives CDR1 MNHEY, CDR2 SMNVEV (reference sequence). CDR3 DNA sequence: TGTGCCAGCAGCCCCGGGCTCTCCTACGAGCAGTACTTC. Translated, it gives CASSPGLSYEQYF.

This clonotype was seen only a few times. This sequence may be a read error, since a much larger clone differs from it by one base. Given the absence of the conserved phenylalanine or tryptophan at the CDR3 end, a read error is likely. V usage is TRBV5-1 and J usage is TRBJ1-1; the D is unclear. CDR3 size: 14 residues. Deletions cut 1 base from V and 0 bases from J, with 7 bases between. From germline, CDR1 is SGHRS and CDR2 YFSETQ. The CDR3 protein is CASSLYSLNTEAFC. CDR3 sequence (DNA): TGCGCCAGCAGCTTGTACAGCTTGAACACTGAAGCTTTCTGT.

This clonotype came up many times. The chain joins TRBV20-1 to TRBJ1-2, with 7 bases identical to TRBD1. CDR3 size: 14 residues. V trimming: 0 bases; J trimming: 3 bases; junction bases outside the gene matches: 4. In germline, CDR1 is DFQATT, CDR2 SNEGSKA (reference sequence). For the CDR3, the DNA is TGCAGTGCTAGAGAGACAGGGAAGGACTATGGCTACACCTTC. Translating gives CSARETGKDYGYTF.

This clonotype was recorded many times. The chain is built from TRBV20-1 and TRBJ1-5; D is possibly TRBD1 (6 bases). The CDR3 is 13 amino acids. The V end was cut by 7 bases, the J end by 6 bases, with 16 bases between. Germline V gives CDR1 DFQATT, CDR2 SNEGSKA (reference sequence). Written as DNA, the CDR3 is TGCAGTGTCAAACAGGGACACGGTCAGCCCCAGCATTTT. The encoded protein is CSVKQGHGQPQHF.

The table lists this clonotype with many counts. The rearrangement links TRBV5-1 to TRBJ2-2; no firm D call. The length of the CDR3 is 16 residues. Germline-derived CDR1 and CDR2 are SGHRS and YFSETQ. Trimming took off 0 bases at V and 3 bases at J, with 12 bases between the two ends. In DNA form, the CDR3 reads TGCGCCAGCAGCTTGGGGCCCCGGACGGACACCGGGGAGCTGTTTTTT. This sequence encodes CASSLGPRTDTGELFF.

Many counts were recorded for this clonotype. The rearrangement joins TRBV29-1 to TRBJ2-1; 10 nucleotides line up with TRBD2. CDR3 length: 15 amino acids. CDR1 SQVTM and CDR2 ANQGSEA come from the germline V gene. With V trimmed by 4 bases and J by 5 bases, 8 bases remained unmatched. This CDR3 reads CSVAQRGGSHNEQFF. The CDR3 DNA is TGCAGCGTTGCCCAGCGGGGGGGCTCGCACAATGAGCAGTTCTTC.

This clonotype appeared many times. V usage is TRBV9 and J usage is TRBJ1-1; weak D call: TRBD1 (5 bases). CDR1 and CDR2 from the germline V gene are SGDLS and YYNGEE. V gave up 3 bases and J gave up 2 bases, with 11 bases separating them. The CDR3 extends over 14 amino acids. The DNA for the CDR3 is TGTGCCAGCAGCGCCCAGGGTATTAACACTGAAGCTTTCTTT. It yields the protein CASSAQGINTEAFF.

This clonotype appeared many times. This CDR3 reads CSALRGNEQFF. The CDR3 DNA sequence: TGCAGTGCTTTGAGGGGCAATGAGCAGTTCTTC. The V call is TRBV20-1, the J call TRBJ2-1; possibly TRBD1 or TRBD2 for D (5 bases each). With 5 bases removed from V and 6 bases from J, the gap between germline ends came to 8 bases. Germline CDR1 DFQATT, CDR2 SNEGSKA (reference sequence). This CDR3 has 11 amino acids.

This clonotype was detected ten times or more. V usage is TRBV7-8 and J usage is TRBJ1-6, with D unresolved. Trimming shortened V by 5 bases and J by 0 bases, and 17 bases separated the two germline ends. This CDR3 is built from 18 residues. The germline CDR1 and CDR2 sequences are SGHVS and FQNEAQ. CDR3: CASSRASLASSYNSPLHF. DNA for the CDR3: TGTGCCAGCAGCCGAGCTTCTCTAGCTAGCTCCTATAATTCACCCCTCCACTTT.

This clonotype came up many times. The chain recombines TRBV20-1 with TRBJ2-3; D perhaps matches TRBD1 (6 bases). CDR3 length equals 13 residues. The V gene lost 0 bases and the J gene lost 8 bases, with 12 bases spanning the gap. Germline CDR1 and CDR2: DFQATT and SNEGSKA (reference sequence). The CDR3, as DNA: TGCAGTGCTAGAGATCAGGGGCCAGGTACGCAGTATTTT. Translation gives CSARDQGPGTQYF.

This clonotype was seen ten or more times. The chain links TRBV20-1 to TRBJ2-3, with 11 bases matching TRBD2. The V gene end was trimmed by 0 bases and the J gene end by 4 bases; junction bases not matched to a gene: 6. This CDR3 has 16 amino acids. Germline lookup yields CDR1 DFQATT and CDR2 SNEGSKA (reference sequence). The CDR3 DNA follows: TGCAGTGCTAGAGATAGCGGGACTAGCGGACCAGATACGCAGTATTTT. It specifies CSARDSGTSGPDTQYF.

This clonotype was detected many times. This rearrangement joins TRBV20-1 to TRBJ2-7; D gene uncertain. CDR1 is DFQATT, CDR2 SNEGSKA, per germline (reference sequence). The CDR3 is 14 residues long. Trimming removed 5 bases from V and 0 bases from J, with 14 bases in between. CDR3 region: CSAGQSFSSYEQYF. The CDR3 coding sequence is TGCAGTGCTGGCCAGAGCTTTAGCTCCTACGAGCAGTACTTC.

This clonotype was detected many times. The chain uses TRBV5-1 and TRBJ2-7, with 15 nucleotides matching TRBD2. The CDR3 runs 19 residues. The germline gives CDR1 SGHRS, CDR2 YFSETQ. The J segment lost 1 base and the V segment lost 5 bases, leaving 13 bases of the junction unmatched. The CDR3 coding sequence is TGCGCCAGCAGACTCCTACCGGGACTAGCGGGGGGTGCATCCTACGAGCAGTACTTC. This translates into CASRLLPGLAGGASYEQYF.

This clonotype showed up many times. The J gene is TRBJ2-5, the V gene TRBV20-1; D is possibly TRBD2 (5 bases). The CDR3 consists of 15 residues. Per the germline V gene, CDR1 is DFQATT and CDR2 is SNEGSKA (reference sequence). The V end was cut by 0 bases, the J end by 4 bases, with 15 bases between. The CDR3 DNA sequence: TGCAGTGCTAGAGATTTTAAGGGCGCGGGAGAGACCCAGTACTTC. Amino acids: CSARDFKGAGETQYF.

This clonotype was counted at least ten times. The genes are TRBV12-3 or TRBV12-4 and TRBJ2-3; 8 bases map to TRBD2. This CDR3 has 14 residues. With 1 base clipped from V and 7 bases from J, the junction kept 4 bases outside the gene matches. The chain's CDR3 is CASSLVAGGNTQYF. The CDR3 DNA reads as TGTGCCAGCAGTTTAGTTGCGGGGGGAAATACGCAGTATTTT.

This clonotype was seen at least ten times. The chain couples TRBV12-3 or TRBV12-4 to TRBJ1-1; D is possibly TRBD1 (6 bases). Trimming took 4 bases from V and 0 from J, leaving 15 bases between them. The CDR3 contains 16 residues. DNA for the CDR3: TGTGCCAGCAGTTCCCATGAAGACAGGTTGAACACTGAAGCTTTCTTT. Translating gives CASSSHEDRLNTEAFF.